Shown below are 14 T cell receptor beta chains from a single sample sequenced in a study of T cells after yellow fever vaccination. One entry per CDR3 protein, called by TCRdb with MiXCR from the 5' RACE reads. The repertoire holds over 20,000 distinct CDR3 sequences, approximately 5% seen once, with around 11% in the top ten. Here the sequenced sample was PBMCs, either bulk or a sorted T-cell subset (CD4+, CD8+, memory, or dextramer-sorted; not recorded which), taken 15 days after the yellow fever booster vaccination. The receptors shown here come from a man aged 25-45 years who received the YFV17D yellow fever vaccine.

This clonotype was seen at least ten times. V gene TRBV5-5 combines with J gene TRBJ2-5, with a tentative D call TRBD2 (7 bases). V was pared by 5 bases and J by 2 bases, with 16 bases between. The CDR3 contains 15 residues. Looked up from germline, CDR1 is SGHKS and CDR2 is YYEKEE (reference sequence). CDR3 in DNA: TGTGCCAGCAGTCCAGGGGAGGGACGACAAGAGACCCAGTACTTC. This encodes CASSPGEGRQETQYF.

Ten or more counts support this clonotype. The CDR3 loop is CASSRTGYNTQYF. DNA of the CDR3: TGCGCCAGCAGCCGCACAGGGTATAATACGCAGTATTTT. The chain employs TRBV10-1 and TRBJ2-3; tentative D call: TRBD1 (6 bases). The CDR3 runs 13 residues. Trimming left V 6 bases short and J 7 bases short, with 14 bases between. Germline loops: CDR1 WNHNN, CDR2 SYGVQD (reference sequence).

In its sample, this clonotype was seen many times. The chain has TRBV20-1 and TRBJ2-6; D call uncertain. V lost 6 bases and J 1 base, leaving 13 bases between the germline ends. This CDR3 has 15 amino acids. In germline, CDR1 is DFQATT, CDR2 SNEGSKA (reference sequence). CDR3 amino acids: CSASDGLSGANVLTF. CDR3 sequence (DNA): TGCAGTGCCTCGGACGGGCTGTCTGGGGCCAACGTCCTGACTTTC.

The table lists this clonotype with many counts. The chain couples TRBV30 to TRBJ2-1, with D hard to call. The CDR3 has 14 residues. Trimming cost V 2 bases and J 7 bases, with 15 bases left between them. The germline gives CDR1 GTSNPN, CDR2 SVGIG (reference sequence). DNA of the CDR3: TGTGCCTGGAGTTCAGGAGACCCCCCGAATGAGCAGTTCTTC. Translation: CAWSSGDPPNEQFF.

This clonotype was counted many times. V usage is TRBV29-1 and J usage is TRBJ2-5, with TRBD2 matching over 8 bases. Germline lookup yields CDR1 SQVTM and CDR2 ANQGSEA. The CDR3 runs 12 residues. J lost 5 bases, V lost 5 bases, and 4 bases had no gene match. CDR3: CSVWTSRETQYF. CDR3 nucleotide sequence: TGCAGCGTTTGGACTAGCCGTGAGACCCAGTACTTC. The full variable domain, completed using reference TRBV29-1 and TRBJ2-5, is SAVISQKPSRDICQRGTSLTIQCQVDSQVTMMFWYRQQPGQSLTLIATANQGSEATYESGFVIDKFPISRPNLTFSTLTVSNMSPEDSSIYLCSVWTSRETQYFGPGTRLLVL.

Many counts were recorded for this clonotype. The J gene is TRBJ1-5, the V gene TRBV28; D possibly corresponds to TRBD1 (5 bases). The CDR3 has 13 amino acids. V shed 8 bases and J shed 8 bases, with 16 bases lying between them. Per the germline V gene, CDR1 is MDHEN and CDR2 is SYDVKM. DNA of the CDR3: TGTGCCAGCCGAGGGACCCATGGGGAGCCCCAGCATTTT. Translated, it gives CASRGTHGEPQHF.

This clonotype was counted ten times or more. The DNA of the CDR3 is TGTGCCAGCAGTGACTCAGCGGGAGCAGATACGCAGTATTTT. Translating it yields CASSDSAGADTQYF. The genes are TRBV6-4 and TRBJ2-3; 8 bases align to TRBD2. The CDR3 is 14 amino acids. In germline, CDR1 is MRHNA, CDR2 SNTAGT. J gave up 4 bases and V 0 bases, and 0 bases lay outside the gene matches.

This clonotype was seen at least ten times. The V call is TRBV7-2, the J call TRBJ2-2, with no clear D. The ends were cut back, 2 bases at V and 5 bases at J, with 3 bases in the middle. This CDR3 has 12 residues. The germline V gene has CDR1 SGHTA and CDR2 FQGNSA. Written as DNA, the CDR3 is TGTGCCAGCAGCTTAATTACCGGGGAGCTGTTTTTT. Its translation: CASSLITGELFF.

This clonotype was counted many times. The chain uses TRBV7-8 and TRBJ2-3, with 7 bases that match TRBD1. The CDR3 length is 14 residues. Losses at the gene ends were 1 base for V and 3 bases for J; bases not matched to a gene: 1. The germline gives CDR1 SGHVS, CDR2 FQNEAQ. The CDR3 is CASSLDRGTDTQYF. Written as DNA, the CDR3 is TGTGCCAGCAGCTTAGACAGGGGTACAGATACGCAGTATTTT.

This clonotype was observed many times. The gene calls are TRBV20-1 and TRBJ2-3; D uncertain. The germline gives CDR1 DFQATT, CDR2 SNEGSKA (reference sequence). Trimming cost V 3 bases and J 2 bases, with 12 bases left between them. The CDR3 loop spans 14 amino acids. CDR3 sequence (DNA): TGCAGTGCTAGTGCTGGTGGGAACACAGATACGCAGTATTTT. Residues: CSASAGGNTDTQYF.

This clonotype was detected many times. DNA of the CDR3: TGCAGTGCTAGAGCCCCACCCGCCGGGACAGGGCTCAACGAGCAGTACTTC. It encodes CSARAPPAGTGLNEQYF. This chain uses TRBV20-1 with TRBJ2-7, with 9 bases aligning to TRBD1. V lost 1 base to trimming and J lost 5 bases; unmatched junction nucleotides: 15. CDR3 length equals 17 residues. Germline V gives CDR1 DFQATT, CDR2 SNEGSKA (reference sequence).

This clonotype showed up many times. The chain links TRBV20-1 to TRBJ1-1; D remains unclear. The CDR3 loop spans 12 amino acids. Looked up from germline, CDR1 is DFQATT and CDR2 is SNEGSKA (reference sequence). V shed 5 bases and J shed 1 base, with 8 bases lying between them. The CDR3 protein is CSALGRNTEAFF. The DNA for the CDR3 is TGCAGTGCTCTGGGCCGGAACACTGAAGCTTTCTTT.

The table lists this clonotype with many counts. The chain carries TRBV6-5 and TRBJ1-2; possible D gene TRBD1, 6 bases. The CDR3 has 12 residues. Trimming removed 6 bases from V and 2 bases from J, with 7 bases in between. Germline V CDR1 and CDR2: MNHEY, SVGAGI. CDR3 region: CASRRGNYGYTF. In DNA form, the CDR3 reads TGTGCCAGCAGGAGGGGGAACTATGGCTACACCTTC.

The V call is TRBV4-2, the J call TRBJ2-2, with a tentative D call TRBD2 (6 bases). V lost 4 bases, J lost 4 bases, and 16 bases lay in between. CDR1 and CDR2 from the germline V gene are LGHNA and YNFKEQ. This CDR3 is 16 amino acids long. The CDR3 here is CASSPGSLGGTGELFF. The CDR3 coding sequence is TGTGCCAGCAGCCCCGGGAGCCTGGGCGGCACCGGGGAGCTGTTTTTT.